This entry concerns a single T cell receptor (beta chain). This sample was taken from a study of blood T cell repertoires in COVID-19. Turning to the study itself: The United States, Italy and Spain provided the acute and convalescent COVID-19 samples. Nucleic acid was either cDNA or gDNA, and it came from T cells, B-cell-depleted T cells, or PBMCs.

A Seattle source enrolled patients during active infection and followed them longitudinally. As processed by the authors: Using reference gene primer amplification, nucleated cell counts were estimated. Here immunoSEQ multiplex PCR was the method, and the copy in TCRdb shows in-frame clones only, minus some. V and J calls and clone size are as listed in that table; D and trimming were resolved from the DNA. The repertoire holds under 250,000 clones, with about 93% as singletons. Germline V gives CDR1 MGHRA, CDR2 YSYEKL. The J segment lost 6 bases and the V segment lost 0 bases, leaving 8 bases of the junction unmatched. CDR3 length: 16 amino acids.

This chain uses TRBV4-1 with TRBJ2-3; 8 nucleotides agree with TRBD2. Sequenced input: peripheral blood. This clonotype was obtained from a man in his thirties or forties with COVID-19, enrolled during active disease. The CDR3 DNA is TGCGCCAGCAGCCAAGATCAGCCGGCTAGCGGGGATACGCAGTATTTT. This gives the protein CASSQDQPASGDTQYF.